This T cell receptor beta chain was obtained from a study of breast tumors, draining lymph nodes, adjacent tissues. TCRdb fed the multiplex PCR reads into MiXCR, producing one record per CDR3 protein. The sample lists around 230,000 distinct CDR3 sequences, approximately 29% occurring once. This clonotype was seen repeatedly, ten times or more. Its antigen is not identified. Samples came from axillary lymph nodes draining the breast cancer. CDR3 length: 12 amino acids. Trimming stripped 4 bases from V and 8 bases from J, with 9 bases between. Per germline, CDR1 LGHDT and CDR2 YNNKEL (reference sequence). Study-level points and caveats: That most tumor T cells come from lymph nodes remained unproven. The data were judged consistent with most tumor T cells coming from lymph node and expanding in tumor. Tumors had less TCR diversity than lymph nodes, more than nontumor tissue.

Sequencing was done on a sample of axillary lymph node tissue. The rearrangement uses TRBV3-1 and TRBJ2-1, with D unresolved. This clonotype was sampled from a female donor with breast cancer. Some clones in this sample may be carry-over from other donors' samples. This CDR3 is CASSLRSHEQFF. The CDR3, as DNA: TGTGCCAGCAGCCTCCGGTCCCATGAGCAGTTCTTC.